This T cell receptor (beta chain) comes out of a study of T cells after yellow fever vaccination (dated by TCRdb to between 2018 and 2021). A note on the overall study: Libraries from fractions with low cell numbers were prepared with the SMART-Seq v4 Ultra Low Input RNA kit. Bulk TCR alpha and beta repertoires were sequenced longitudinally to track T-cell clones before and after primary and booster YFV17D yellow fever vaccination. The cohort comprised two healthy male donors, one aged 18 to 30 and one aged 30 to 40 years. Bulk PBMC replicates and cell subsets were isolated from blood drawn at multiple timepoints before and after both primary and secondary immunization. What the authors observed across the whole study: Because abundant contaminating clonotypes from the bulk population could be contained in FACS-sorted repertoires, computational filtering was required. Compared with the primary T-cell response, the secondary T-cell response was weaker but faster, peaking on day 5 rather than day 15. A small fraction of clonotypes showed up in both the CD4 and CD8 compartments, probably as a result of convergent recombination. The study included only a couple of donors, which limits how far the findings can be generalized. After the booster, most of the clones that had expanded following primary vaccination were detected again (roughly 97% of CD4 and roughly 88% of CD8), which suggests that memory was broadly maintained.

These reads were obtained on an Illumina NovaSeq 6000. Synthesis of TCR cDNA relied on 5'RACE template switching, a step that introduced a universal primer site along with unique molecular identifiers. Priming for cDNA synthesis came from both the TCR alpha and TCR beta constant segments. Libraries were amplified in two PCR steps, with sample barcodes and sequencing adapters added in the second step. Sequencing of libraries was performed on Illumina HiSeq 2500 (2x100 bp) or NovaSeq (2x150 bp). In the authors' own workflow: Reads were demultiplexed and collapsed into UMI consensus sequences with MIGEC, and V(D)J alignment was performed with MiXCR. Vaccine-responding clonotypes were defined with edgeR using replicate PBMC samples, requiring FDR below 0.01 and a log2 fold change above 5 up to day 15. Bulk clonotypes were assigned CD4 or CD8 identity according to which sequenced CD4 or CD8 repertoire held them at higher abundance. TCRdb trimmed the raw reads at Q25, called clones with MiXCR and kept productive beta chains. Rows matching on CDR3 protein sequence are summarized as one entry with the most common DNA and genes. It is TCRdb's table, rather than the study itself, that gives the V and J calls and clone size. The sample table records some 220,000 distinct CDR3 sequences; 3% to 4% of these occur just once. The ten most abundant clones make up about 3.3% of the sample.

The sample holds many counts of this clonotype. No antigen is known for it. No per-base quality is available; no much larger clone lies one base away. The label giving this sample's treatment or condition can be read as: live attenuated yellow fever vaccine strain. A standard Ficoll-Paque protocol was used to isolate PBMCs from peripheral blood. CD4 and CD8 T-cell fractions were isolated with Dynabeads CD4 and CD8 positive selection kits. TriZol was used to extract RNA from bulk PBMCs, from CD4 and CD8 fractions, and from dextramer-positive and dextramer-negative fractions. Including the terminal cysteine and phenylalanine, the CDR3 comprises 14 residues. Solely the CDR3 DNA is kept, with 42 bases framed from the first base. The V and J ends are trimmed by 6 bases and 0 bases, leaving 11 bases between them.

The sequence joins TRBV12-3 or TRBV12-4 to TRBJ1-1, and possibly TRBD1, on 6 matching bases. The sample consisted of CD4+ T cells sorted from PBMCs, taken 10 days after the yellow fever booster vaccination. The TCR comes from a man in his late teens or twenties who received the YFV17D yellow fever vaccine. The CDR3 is CASRRTVLNTEAFF. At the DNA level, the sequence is TGTGCCAGCAGAAGGACAGTCCTGAACACTGAAGCTTTCTTT.